This T cell receptor beta chain was captured in a study of cytomegalovirus exposure and HLA in healthy donors. The PCR made use of 60 Vbeta and 13 Jbeta primers. Only in-frame clones appear in the TCRdb table, and some are missing; sequencing was by immunoSEQ multiplex PCR. The sample has about 210,000 clones; 70% to 90% are singletons. The study's findings and limits: Later analysis showed TCR association rates varying by HLA locus, highest for DRB1 and lowest for HLA-C. Another analysis was done later, and it associated more than 15,000 TCR beta sequences with HLA alleles at 0.05 false discovery rate. TCR beta chains numbering roughly 150 were designated cytomegalovirus-associated.

A note on this clone: Its antigen is undetermined.

V dropped 2 bases and J dropped 6 bases, with 10 bases sitting between them. The CDR3 spans 13 residues. Germline values: CDR1 MGHDK, CDR2 SYGVNS. The sample consisted of PBMCs. This receptor was obtained from a girl between 2 and 10 years old in good health and CMV-seronegative. V and J are TRBV25-1 and TRBJ1-2, with D possibly matching TRBD1 (6 bases). CDR3 residues: CASSEPGADGYTF. The CDR3 DNA sequence: TGTGCCAGCAGTGAACCAGGGGCAGATGGCTACACCTTC.